The next 3 T cell receptor beta chains were all read from a single sample in a study of CD8+CD57+ T cells in acquired aplastic anemia. Investigators profiled TCR beta VDJ and CDR3 from genomic DNA template. TCRdb re-derived calls from the reads in MiXCR, one entry per CDR3 protein. The table records 150,000 to 180,000 distinct CDR3 sequences, about 54% of them present only once. Individuals selected for sequencing had exhibited CD8+CD57+ cell expansion on flow cytometry. Sequenced material: sorted CD4+, CD8+, or CD8+CD57+ T cells (not recorded which) from PBMCs. The receptors derive from a human donor with aplastic anemia.

This clonotype has a handful of counts. A much larger clone differs from this one at a single base, so this may be a read error. The genes are TRBV4-1 and TRBJ2-7; no clear D gene. The CDR3 covers 14 residues. Deletions cut 4 bases from V and 2 bases from J, with 12 bases between. From germline, CDR1 is MGHRA and CDR2 YSYEKL. CDR3 in amino acids: CASSRLLAPYEQYF. For the CDR3, the DNA is TGCGCCAGCAGCCGCCTCCTCGCCCCCTACGAGCAGTACTTC.

This clonotype was found a few times. The V gene is TRBV10-3, the J gene TRBJ2-1; TRBD1 matches at 9 bases. The CDR3 consists of 14 residues. The germline V gene encodes CDR1 ENHRY and CDR2 SYGVKD. The ends lost 7 bases at V and 2 bases at J; junction bases unmatched: 3. The CDR3 here is CAIKGTGTYNEQFF. The CDR3 nucleotides read TGTGCCATCAAGGGGACAGGGACCTACAATGAGCAGTTCTTC.

This clonotype has at least ten counts. The CDR3 protein is CASSPGEYGGYEQYF. CDR3 DNA sequence: TGCGCCAGCAGCCCTGGGGAGTATGGGGGTTACGAGCAGTACTTC. This chain joins TRBV5-1 and TRBJ2-7, with D perhaps given as TRBD1 or TRBD2 (5 bases each). Per germline, CDR1 SGHRS and CDR2 YFSETQ. This CDR3 contains 15 residues. The V gene lost 4 bases and the J gene lost 4 bases, with 18 bases spanning the gap.